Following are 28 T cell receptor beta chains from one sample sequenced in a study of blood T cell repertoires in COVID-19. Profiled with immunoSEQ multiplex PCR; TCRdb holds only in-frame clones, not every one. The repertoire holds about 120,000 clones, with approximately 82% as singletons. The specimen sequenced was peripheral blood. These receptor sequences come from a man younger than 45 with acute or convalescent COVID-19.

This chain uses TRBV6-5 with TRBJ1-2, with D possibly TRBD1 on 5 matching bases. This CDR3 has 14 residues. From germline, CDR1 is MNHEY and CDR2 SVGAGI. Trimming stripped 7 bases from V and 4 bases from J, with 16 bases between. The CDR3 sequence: CASKPGTGGYGYTF. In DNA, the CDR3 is TGTGCCAGCAAACCCGGGACTGGGGGCTATGGCTACACCTTC.

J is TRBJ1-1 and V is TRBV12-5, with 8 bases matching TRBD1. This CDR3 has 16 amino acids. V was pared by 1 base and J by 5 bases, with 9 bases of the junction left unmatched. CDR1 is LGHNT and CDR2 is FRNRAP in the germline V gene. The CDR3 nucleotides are TGTGCTAGTGGTTTGGCCCAGGGGGCTGTGGAAACTGAAGCTTTCTTT. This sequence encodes CASGLAQGAVETEAFF.

The CDR3 is CASSQDYPVTNYGYTF. The CDR3 DNA is TGTGCCAGCAGCCAAGATTATCCGGTAACCAACTATGGCTACACCTTC. The chain combines TRBV4-2 with TRBJ1-2; D gene uncertain. CDR3 size: 16 residues. Trimming took 0 bases from V and 2 from J, leaving 13 bases between them. CDR1 is LGHNA, CDR2 YNFKEQ, per germline.

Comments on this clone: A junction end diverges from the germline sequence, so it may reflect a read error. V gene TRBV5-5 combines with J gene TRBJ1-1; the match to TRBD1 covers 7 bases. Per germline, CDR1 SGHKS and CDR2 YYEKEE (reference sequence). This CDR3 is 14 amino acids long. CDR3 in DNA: TGTGCCAGCAGATTGGGACAGCGGGACACTGAAGCTTTCTTT. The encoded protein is CASRLGQRDTEAFF.

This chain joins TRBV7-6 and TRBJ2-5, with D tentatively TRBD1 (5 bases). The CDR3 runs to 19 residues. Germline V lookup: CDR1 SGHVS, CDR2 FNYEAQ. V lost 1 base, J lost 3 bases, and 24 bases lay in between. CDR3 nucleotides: TGTGCCAGCAGCTTAGTCGCCCCCAGAGACATTACAGGAGAAGAGACCCAGTACTTC. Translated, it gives CASSLVAPRDITGEETQYF.

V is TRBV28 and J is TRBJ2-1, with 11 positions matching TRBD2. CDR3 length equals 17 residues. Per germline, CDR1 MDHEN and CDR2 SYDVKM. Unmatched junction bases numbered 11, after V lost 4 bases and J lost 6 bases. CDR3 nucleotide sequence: TGTGCCAGCAGTTCACAAGTGACTAGCGGGATTAGCAATGAGCAGTTCTTC. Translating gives CASSSQVTSGISNEQFF.

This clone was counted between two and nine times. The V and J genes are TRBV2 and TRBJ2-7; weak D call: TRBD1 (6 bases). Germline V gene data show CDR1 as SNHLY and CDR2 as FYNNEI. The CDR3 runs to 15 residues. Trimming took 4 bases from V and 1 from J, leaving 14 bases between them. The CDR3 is CASSVRGTASYEQYF. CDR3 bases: TGTGCCAGCAGTGTTAGGGGGACGGCGTCCTACGAGCAGTACTTC.

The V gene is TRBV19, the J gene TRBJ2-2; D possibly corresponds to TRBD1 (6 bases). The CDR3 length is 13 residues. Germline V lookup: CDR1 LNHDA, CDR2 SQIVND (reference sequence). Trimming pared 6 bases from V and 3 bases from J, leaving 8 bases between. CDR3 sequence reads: CASRDRYTGELFF. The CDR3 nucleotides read TGTGCCAGTAGGGACAGATACACCGGGGAGCTGTTTTTT.

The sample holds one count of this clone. The CDR3 spells CASSLMAGGVTDTQYF. The CDR3 bases are TGTGCCAGCAGCTTGATGGCGGGAGGTGTAACAGATACGCAGTATTTT. This sequence joins TRBV7-3 and TRBJ2-3, with 8 bases identical to TRBD2. This CDR3 has 16 residues. CDR1 is SGHTA and CDR2 is FQGTGA in the germline V gene. V shed 3 bases and J 3 bases; nucleotides not matched to a gene: 8.

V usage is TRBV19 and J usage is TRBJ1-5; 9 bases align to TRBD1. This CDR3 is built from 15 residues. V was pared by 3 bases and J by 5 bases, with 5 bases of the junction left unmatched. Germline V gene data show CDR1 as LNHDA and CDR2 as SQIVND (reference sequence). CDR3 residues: CASSMDRGWYQPQHF. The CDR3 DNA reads TGTGCCAGTAGTATGGACAGGGGATGGTATCAGCCCCAGCATTTT.

CDR3 region: CASSLLPGGEKLFF. As DNA, the CDR3 is TGTGCCAGCAGCTTGTTGCCGGGGGGAGAAAAACTGTTTTTT. V is TRBV5-6 and J is TRBJ1-4; tentative D call: TRBD1 (5 bases). Germline V lookup: CDR1 SGHDT, CDR2 YYEEEE. V was pared by 1 base and J by 8 bases, with 12 bases between. The CDR3 sequence is 14 residues long.

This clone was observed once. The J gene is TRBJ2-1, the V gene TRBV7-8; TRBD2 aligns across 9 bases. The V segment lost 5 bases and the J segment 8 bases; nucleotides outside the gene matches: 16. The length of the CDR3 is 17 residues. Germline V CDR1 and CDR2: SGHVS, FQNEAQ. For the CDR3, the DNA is TGTGCCAGCAGCCTCCAGGGCAGCGGGAGGTTTTCTGATGAGCAGTTCTTC. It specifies CASSLQGSGRFSDEQFF.

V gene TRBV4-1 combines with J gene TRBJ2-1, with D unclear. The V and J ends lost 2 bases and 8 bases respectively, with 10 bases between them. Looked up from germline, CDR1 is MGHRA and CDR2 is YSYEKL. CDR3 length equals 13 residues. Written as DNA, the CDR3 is TGCGCCAGCAGCCAATCCGGTCCCTATGAGCAGTTCTTC. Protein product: CASSQSGPYEQFF.

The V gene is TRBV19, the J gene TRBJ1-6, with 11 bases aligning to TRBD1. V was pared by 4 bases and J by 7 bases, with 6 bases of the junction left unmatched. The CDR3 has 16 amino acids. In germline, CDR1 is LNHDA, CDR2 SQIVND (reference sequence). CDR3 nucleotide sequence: TGTGCCAGTAGTAGAAGGTGGGACAGGGGGAATTCACCCCTCCACTTT. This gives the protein CASSRRWDRGNSPLHF.

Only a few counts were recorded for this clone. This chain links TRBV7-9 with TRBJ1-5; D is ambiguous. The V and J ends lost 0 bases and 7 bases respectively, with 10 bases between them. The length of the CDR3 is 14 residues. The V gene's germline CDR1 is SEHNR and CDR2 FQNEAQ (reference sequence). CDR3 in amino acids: CASSLAGIFQPQHF. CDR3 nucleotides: TGTGCCAGCAGCTTAGCCGGGATCTTCCAGCCCCAGCATTTT.

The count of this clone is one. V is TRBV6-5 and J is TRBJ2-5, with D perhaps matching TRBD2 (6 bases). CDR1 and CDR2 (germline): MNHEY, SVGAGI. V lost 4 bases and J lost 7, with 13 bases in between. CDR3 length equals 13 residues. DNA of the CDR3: TGTGCCAGCAGTTTGGACTACCGCGGGACCCAGTACTTC. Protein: CASSLDYRGTQYF.

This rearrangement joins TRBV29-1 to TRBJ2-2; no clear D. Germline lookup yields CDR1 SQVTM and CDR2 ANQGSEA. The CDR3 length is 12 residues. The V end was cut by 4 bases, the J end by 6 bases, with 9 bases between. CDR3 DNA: TGCAGCGTTGTCCGGCTAGCCGGGGAGCTGTTTTTT. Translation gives CSVVRLAGELFF.

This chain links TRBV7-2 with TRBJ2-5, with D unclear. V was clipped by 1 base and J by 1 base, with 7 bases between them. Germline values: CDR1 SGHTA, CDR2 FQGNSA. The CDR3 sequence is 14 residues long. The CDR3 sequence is CASSLGSSQETQYF. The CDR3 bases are TGTGCCAGCAGCTTAGGTTCTAGCCAAGAGACCCAGTACTTC.

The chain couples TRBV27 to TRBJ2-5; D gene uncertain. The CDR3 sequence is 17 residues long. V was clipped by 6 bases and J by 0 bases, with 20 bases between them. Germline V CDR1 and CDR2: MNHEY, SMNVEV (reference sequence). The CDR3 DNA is TGTGCCAGCAGCCCGTTCCGAGGATATGGGTACCAAGAGACCCAGTACTTC. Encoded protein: CASSPFRGYGYQETQYF.

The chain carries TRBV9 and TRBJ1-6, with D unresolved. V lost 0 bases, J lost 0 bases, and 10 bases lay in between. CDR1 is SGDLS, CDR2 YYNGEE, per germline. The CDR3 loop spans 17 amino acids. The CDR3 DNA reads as TGTGCCAGCAGCGTAGCCCCTCACTACTCCTATAATTCACCCCTCCACTTT. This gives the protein CASSVAPHYSYNSPLHF.

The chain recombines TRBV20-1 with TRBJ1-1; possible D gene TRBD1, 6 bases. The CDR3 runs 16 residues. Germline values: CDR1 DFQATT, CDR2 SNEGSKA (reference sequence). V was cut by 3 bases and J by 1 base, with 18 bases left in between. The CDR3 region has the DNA TGCAGTGCTAGTCTACCTGCGGGGGCCTCGAACACTGAAGCTTTCTTT. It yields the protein CSASLPAGASNTEAFF.

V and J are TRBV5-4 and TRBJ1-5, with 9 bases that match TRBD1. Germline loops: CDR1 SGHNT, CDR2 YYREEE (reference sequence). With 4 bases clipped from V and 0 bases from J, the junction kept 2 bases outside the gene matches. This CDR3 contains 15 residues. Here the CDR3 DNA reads TGTGCCAGCAGCCAGGACAGGGGTAGCAATCAGCCCCAGCATTTT. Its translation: CASSQDRGSNQPQHF. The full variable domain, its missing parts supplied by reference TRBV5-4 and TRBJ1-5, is ETGVTQSPTHLIKTRGQQVTLRCSSQSGHNTVSWYQQALGQGPQFIFQYYREEENGRGNFPPRFSGLQFPNYSSELNVNALELDDSALYLCASSQDRGSNQPQHFGDGTRLSIL.

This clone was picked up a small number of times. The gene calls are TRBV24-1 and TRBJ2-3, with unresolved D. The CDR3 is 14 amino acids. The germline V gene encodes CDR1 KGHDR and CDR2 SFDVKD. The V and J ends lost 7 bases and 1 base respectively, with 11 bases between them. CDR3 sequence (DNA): TGTGCCACCAGCGGTGCGGAACGCACAGATACGCAGTATTTT. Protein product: CATSGAERTDTQYF.

CDR3 DNA: TGTGCCAGCAGCTTGGGGGACAGTTGGAACACTGAAGCTTTCTTT. Translating it yields CASSLGDSWNTEAFF. This rearrangement joins TRBV5-5 to TRBJ1-1; the match to TRBD1 covers 7 bases. Losses at the gene ends were 0 bases for V and 1 base for J; bases not matched to a gene: 3. CDR3 length equals 15 residues. Germline V lookup: CDR1 SGHKS, CDR2 YYEKEE (reference sequence).

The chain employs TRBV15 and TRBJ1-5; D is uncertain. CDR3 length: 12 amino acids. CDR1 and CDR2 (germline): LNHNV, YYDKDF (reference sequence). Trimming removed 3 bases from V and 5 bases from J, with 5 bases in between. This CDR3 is CATSRDYQPQHF. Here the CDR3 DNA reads TGTGCCACCAGCAGGGACTATCAGCCCCAGCATTTT. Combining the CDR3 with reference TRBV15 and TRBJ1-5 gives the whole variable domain DAMVIQNPRYQVTQFGKPVTLSCSQTLNHNVMYWYQQKSSQAPKLLFHYYDKDFNNEADTPDNFQSRRPNTSFCFLDIRSPGLGDTAMYLCATSRDYQPQHFGDGTRLSIL.

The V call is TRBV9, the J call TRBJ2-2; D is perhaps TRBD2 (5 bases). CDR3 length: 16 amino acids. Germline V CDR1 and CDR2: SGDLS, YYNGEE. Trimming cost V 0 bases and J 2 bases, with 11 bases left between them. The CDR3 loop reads CASSVGEGFNTGELFF. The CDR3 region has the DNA TGTGCCAGCAGCGTAGGAGAGGGCTTCAACACCGGGGAGCTGTTTTTT. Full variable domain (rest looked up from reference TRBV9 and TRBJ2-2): DSGVTQTPKHLITATGQRVTLRCSPRSGDLSVYWYQQSLDQGLQFLIQYYNGEERAKGNILERFSAQQFPDLHSELNLSSLELGDSALYFCASSVGEGFNTGELFFGEGSRLTVL.

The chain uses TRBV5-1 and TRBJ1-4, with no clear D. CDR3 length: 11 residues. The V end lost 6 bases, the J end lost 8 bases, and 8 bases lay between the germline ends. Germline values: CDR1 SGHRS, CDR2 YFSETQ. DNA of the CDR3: TGCGCCAGCATTCGGAGGGAAAAACTGTTTTTT. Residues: CASIRREKLFF.

The DNA of the CDR3 is TGTGCCAGCAGCTTACCCGGACTAGCGGGAGGCGCCGGGGAGCTGTTTTTT. Its protein product is CASSLPGLAGGAGELFF. The rearrangement uses TRBV11-3 and TRBJ2-2, with TRBD2 identical over 14 bases. The germline V gene encodes CDR1 SGHNT and CDR2 YENEEA. The junction had 5 bases not matched to a gene; V was cut back by 2 bases and J by 6 bases. The CDR3 is 17 residues long.